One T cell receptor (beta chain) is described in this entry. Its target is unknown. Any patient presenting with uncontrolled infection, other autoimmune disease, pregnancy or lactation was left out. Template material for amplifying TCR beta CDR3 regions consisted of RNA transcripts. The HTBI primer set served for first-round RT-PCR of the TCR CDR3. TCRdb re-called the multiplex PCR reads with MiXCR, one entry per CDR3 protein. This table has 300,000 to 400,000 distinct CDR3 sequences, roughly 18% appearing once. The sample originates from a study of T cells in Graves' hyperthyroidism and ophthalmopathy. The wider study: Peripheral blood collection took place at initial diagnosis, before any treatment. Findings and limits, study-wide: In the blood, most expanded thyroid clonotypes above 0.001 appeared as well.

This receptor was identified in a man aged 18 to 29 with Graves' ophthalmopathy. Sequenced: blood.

The CDR3: CSASNLRDSNQPQHF. The CDR3 nucleotides read TGCAGTGCTAGCAACCTCAGAGATAGCAATCAGCCCCAGCATTTT. The chain has TRBV20-1 and TRBJ1-5; D is undetermined. V was cut by 3 bases and J by 0 bases, with 12 bases left in between. The CDR3 is 15 amino acids. Germline CDR1 is DFQATT and CDR2 is SNEGSKA (reference sequence).